The entry below describes one T cell receptor beta chain. Its specificity is not known. The V gene end was trimmed by 7 bases and the J gene end by 6 bases; junction bases not matched to a gene: 5. Germline V gene lookup returns CDR1 SGHNT and CDR2 YYREEE (reference sequence). CDR3 length: 14 amino acids. Libraries were prepared by immunoSEQ multiplex PCR; TCRdb keeps only in-frame clonotypes and omits some of them. There are roughly 240,000 clones in the sample; 87% occur only once, and about 2.5% lies in the top ten. These data come from a study of cytomegalovirus exposure and HLA in healthy donors. Background on the study: The approximately 110 validation repertoires used a platform that matched the one used for the 550 to 800 first-cohort repertoires, as a later analysis reported.

Study conclusions and caveats: Associated with cytomegalovirus, according to the listing, were some 180 TCR beta chains.

The source material was PBMCs. This TCR derives from a man in his late teens or twenties in good health and CMV-seronegative. The chain recombines TRBV5-4 with TRBJ2-1; 12 nucleotides align to TRBD1. The chain's CDR3 is CASSGDRGLNEQFF. The CDR3 region has the DNA TGTGCCAGCTCGGGGGACAGGGGGCTCAATGAGCAGTTCTTC.